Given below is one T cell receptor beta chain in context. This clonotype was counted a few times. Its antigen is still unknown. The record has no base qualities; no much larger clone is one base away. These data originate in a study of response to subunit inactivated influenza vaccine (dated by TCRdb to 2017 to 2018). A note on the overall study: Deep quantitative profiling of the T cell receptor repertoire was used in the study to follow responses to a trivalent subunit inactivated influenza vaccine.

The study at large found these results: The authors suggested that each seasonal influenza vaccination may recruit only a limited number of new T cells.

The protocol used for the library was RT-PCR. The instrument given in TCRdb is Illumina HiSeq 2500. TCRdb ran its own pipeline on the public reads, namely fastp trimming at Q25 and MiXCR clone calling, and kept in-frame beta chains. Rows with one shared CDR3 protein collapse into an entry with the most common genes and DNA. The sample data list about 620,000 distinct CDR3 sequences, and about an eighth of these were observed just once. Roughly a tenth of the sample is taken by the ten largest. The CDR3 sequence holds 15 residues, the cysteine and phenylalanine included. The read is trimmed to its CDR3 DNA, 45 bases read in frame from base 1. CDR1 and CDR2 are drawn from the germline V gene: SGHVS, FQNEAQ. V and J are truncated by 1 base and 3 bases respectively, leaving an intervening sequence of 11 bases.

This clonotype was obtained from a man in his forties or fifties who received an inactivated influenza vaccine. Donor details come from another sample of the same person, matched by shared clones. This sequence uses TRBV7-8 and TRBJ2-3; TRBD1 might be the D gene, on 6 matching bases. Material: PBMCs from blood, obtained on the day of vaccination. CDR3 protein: CASSLVVRGTDTQYF. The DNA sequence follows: TGTGCCAGCAGCTTAGTTGTCAGGGGAACAGATACGCAGTATTTT.